The 11 T cell receptor beta chains below all came from one sample that was sequenced in a study of shared clonotypes between healthy human individuals. This table comes from immunoSEQ multiplex PCR, and its TCRdb copy is limited to in-frame clones, with some not included. Of 1.4 million to 1.5 million clones in the sample, around 95% were seen once. Sequenced material: naive CD4+ T cells sorted from blood. Subset reported: CD45RA+ positively selected. These receptors came from a man under 40 in good health.

The rearrangement uses TRBV5-8 and TRBJ2-1; 7 nucleotides agree with TRBD2. CDR3 length: 16 residues. The V gene end was trimmed by 4 bases and the J gene end by 5 bases; junction bases not matched to a gene: 12. Looked up from germline, CDR1 is SGHTS and CDR2 is YDEGEE. This chain's CDR3 is CASSPYYRDYNNEQFF. The CDR3 DNA reads TGTGCCAGCAGCCCCTACTACCGGGACTACAACAATGAGCAGTTCTTC.

The chain joins TRBV28 to TRBJ2-1; possible D gene TRBD2, 8 bases. Germline V gene data show CDR1 as MDHEN and CDR2 as SYDVKM. V was cut by 6 bases and J by 3 bases, with 18 bases left in between. This CDR3 is 16 amino acids long. This CDR3 is CASRGTAGVFYNEQFF. The DNA for the CDR3 is TGTGCCAGCAGGGGGACAGCGGGAGTTTTCTACAATGAGCAGTTCTTC. The variable domain in full, with the rest retrieved from reference TRBV28 and TRBJ2-1, is DVKVTQSSRYLVKRTGEKVFLECVQDMDHENMFWYRQDPGLGLRLIYFSYDVKMKEKGDIPEGYSVSREKKERFSLILESASTNQTSMYLCASRGTAGVFYNEQFFGPGTRLTVL.

The rearrangement joins TRBV23-1 to TRBJ2-5; 15 bases match TRBD2. TRBV23-1 is an open reading frame, and its role is uncertain. J lost 5 bases, V lost 1 base, and 8 bases had no gene match. The CDR3 length is 18 residues. The CDR3 DNA follows: TGCGCCAGCAGTCAATGGACTAGCGGGAGGGCCCAAGAGGAGACCCAGTACTTC. It yields the protein CASSQWTSGRAQEETQYF.

The V call is TRBV25-1, the J call TRBJ2-1; 10 bases are shared with TRBD2. Germline lookup yields CDR1 MGHDK and CDR2 SYGVNS. The CDR3 sequence is 15 residues long. The V and J ends lost 2 bases and 7 bases, in that order; junction bases with no gene match: 5. The CDR3, as DNA: TGTGCCAGCAGTGAAAAGCGGGAGGGATCAAATGAGCAGTTCTTC. Amino acids: CASSEKREGSNEQFF.

CDR3 coding DNA: TGTGCCAGCAGTTTCGCCTCGCTAGATGGGGGGGAGAATGAGCAGTTCTTC. It specifies CASSFASLDGGENEQFF. The V call is TRBV27, the J call TRBJ2-1; TRBD2 matches 7 bases. This CDR3 has 17 amino acids. V was pared by 3 bases and J by 7 bases, with 15 bases of the junction left unmatched. Germline assignment: CDR1 MNHEY and CDR2 SMNVEV (reference sequence).

V gene TRBV7-3 combines with J gene TRBJ2-1; D uncertain. Trimming removed 1 base from V and 4 bases from J, with 20 bases in between. From germline, CDR1 is SGHTA and CDR2 FQGTGA. This CDR3 has 18 residues. CDR3 bases: TGTGCCAGCAGCTTAAGGGCAGGTTCCGTAAAGTCTTACAATGAGCAGTTCTTC. Residues: CASSLRAGSVKSYNEQFF.

The chain combines TRBV2 with TRBJ2-5; the match to TRBD2 covers 9 bases. The trim removed 6 bases at V and 4 bases at J, leaving 12 bases unmatched. CDR1 and CDR2 from the germline V gene are SNHLY and FYNNEI. The CDR3 totals 16 residues. The CDR3 coding sequence is TGTGCCAGCAGATTGGGTTTAGCGGGAGTGATAGAGACCCAGTACTTC. Residues: CASRLGLAGVIETQYF.

Comment on this clone: Other nucleotide sequences in the sample specify the same CDR3. This chain joins TRBV20-1 and TRBJ1-1; the D is unclear. The germline CDR1 and CDR2 sequences are DFQATT and SNEGSKA (reference sequence). The CDR3 extends over 11 amino acids. Between the trimmed V and J ends, which lost 6 bases and 2 bases, there was a span of 7 bases. CDR3 DNA sequence: TGCAGTGCAAGACAAAACACTGAAGCTTTCTTT. Amino acid sequence: CSARQNTEAFF.

The chain links TRBV9 to TRBJ1-3, with D uncertain. Germline V gene lookup returns CDR1 SGDLS and CDR2 YYNGEE. The CDR3 sequence is 15 residues long. With 4 bases removed from V and 0 bases from J, the gap between germline ends came to 11 bases. In DNA, the CDR3 is TGTGCCAGCAGCCCTGGGAGACCCTCTGGAAACACCATATATTTT. Protein: CASSPGRPSGNTIYF. The whole variable domain, remainder taken from reference TRBV9 and TRBJ1-3, is DSGVTQTPKHLITATGQRVTLRCSPRSGDLSVYWYQQSLDQGLQFLIQYYNGEERAKGNILERFSAQQFPDLHSELNLSSLELGDSALYFCASSPGRPSGNTIYFGEGSWLTVV.

The genes are TRBV5-1 and TRBJ1-1; D unclear. The V gene's germline CDR1 is SGHRS and CDR2 YFSETQ. The CDR3 spans 14 residues. V dropped 2 bases and J dropped 3 bases, with 11 bases sitting between them. The CDR3 protein is CASSFWLRDTEAFF. The DNA of the CDR3 is TGCGCCAGCAGCTTCTGGTTGCGTGACACTGAAGCTTTCTTT.

This rearrangement joins TRBV11-2 to TRBJ1-1; possible D gene TRBD1, 6 bases. The CDR3 loop spans 14 amino acids. CDR1 is SGHAT, CDR2 FQNNGV, per germline. V lost 3 bases and J lost 0, with 8 bases in between. DNA for the CDR3: TGTGCCAGCAGCTTCGGGGGCGTGAACACTGAAGCTTTCTTT. Amino acid sequence: CASSFGGVNTEAFF.